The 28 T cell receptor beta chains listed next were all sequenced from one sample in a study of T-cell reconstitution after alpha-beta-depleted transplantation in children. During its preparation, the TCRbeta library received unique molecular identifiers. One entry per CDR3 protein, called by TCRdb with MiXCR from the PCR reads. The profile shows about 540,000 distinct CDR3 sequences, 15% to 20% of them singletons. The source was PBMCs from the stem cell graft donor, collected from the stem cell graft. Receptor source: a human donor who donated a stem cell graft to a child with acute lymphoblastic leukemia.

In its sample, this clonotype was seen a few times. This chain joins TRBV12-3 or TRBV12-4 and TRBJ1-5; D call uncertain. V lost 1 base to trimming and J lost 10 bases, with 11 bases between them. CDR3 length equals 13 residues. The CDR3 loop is CASSLGSGSPQHF. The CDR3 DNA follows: TGTGCCAGCAGTTTAGGATCGGGGTCCCCCCAGCATTTT.

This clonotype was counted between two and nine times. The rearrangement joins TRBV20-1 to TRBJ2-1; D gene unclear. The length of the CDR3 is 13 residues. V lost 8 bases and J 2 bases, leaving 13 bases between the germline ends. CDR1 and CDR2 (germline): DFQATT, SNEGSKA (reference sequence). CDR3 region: CSTLARTYNEQFF. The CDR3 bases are TGCAGTACGTTGGCCAGAACCTACAATGAGCAGTTCTTC.

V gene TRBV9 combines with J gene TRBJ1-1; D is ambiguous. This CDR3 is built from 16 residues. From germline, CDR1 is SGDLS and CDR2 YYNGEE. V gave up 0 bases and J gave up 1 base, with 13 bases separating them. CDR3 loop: CASSVGGEASNTEAFF. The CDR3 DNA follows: TGTGCCAGCAGCGTAGGGGGAGAAGCTTCGAACACTGAAGCTTTCTTT. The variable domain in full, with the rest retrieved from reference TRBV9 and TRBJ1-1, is DSGVTQTPKHLITATGQRVTLRCSPRSGDLSVYWYQQSLDQGLQFLIQYYNGEERAKGNILERFSAQQFPDLHSELNLSSLELGDSALYFCASSVGGEASNTEAFFGQGTRLTVV.

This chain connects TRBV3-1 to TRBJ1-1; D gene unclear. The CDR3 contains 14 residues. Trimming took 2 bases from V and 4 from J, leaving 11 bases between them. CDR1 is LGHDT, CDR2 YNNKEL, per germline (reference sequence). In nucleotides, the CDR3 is TGTGCCAGCAGCCAAAGGAACAGCGGCACTGAAGCTTTCTTT. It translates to CASSQRNSGTEAFF.

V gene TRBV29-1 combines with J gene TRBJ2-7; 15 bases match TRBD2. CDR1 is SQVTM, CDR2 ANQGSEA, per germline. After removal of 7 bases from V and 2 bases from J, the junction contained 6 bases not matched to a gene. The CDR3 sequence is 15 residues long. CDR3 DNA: TGCAGCGCCCTAGGACTAGCGGGAGGGCCCTACGAGCAGTACTTC. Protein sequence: CSALGLAGGPYEQYF.

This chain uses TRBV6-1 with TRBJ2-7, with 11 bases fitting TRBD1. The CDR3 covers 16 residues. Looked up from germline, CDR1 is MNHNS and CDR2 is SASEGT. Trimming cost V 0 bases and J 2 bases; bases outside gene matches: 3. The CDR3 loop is CASSEAWGQGAYEQYF. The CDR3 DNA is TGTGCCAGCAGTGAAGCATGGGGACAGGGGGCCTACGAGCAGTACTTC.

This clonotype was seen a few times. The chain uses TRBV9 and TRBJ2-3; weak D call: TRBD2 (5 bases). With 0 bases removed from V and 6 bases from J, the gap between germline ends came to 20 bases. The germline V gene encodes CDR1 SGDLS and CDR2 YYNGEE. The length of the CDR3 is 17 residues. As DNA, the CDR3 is TGTGCCAGCAGCGTAGCAGTGGCGGGTCCCCTGGGTGATACGCAGTATTTT. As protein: CASSVAVAGPLGDTQYF.

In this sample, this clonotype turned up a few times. CDR3 sequence reads: CSGGQGGTYEQYF. In nucleotides, the CDR3 is TGCAGCGGGGGACAGGGTGGAACCTACGAGCAGTACTTC. The rearrangement links TRBV29-1 to TRBJ2-7; TRBD1 matches 9 bases. This CDR3 has 13 residues. The V segment lost 7 bases and the J segment 2 bases; nucleotides outside the gene matches: 6. The V gene's germline CDR1 is SQVTM and CDR2 ANQGSEA.

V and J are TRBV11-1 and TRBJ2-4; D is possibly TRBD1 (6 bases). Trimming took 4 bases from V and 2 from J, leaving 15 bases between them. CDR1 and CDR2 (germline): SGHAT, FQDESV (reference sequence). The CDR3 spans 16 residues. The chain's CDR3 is CASSSKSDRSKNIQYF. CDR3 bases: TGTGCCAGCAGCTCTAAAAGCGACAGGTCCAAAAACATTCAGTACTTC. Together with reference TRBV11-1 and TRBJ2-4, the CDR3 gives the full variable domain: EAEVAQSPRYKITEKSQAVAFWCDPISGHATLYWYRQILGQGPELLVQFQDESVVDDSQLPKDRFSAERLKGVDSTLKIQPAELGDSAMYLCASSSKSDRSKNIQYFGAGTRLSVL.

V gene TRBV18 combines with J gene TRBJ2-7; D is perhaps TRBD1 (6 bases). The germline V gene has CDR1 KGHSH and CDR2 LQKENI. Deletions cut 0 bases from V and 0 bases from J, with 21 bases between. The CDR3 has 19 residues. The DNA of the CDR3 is TGTGCCAGCTCACCACCTTACTCTGGTGGGGGCAGGAGCTCCTACGAGCAGTACTTC. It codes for CASSPPYSGGGRSSYEQYF.

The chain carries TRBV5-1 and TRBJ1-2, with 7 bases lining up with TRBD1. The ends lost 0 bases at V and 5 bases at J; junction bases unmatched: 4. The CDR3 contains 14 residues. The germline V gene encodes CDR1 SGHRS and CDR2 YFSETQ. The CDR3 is CASSLGDRDYGYTF. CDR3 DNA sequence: TGCGCCAGCAGCTTGGGAGACAGGGATTATGGCTACACCTTC.

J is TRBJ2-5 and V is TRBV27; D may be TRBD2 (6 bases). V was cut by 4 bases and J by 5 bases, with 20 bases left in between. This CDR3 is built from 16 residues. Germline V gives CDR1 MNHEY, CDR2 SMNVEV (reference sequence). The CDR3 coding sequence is TGTGCCAGCAGTTACTTATCCCGCGGGAAAAAGGAGACCCAGTACTTC. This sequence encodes CASSYLSRGKKETQYF.

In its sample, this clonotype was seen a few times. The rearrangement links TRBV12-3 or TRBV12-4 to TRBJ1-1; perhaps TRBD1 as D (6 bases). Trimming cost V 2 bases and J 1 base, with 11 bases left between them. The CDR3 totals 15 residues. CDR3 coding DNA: TGTGCCAGCAGTTTAAATGGAGGGGGGAACACTGAAGCTTTCTTT. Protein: CASSLNGGGNTEAFF.

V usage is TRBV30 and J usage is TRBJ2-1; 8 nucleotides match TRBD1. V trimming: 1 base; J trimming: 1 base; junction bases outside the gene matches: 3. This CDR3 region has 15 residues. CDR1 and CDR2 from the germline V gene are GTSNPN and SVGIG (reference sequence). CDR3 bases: TGTGCCTGGAGTGAGGACAGGGTATCCTACAATGAGCAGTTCTTC. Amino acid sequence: CAWSEDRVSYNEQFF.

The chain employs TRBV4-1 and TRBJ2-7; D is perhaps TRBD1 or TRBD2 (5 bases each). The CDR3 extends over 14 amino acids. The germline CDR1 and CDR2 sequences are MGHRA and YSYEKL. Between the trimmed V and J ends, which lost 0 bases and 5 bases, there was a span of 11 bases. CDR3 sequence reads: CASSQDGGRNEQYF. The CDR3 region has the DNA TGCGCCAGCAGCCAAGATGGGGGTAGGAACGAGCAGTACTTC.

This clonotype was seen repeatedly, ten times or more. In DNA, the CDR3 is TGCGCCAGCAGCTTCAGCACAGATACGCAGTATTTT. Residues: CASSFSTDTQYF. The V gene is TRBV5-1, the J gene TRBJ2-3; D remains unclear. Germline CDR1 SGHRS, CDR2 YFSETQ. CDR3 length: 12 residues. V was clipped by 2 bases and J by 0 bases, with 1 base between them.

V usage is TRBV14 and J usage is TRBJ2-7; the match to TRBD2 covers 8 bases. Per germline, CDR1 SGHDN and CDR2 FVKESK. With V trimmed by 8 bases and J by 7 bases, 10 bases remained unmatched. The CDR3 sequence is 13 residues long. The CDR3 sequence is CASGPAGVREQYF. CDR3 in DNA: TGTGCCAGCGGACCAGCGGGAGTCAGGGAGCAGTACTTC. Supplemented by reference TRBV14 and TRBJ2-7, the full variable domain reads EAGVTQFPSHSVIEKGQTVTLRCDPISGHDNLYWYRRVMGKEIKFLLHFVKESKQDESGMPNNRFLAERTGGTYSTLKVQPAELEDSGVYFCASGPAGVREQYFGPGTRLTVT.

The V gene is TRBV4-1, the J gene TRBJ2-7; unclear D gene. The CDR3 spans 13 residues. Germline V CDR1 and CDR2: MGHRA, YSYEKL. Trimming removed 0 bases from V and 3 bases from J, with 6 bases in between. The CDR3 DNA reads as TGCGCCAGCAGCCAAGATCAGTTCTACGAGCAGTACTTC. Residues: CASSQDQFYEQYF.

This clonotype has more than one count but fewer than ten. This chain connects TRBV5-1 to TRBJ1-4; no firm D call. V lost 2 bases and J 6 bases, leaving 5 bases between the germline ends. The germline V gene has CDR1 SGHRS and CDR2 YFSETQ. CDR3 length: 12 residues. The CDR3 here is CASSFPDEKLFF. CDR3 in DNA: TGCGCCAGCAGCTTCCCGGATGAAAAACTGTTTTTT.

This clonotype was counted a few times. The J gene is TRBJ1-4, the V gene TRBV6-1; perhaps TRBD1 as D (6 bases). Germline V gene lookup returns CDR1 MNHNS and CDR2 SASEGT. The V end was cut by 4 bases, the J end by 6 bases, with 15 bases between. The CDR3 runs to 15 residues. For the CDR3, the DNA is TGTGCCAGCAGTGGCCAGGGGTCGGGGTATGAAAAACTGTTTTTT. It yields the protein CASSGQGSGYEKLFF.

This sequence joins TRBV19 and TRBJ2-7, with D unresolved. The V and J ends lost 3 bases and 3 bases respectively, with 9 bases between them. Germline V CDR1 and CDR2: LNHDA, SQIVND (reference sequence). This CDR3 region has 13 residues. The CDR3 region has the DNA TGTGCCAGTAGTATCGTACAGAGCTACGAGCAGTACTTC. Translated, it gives CASSIVQSYEQYF.

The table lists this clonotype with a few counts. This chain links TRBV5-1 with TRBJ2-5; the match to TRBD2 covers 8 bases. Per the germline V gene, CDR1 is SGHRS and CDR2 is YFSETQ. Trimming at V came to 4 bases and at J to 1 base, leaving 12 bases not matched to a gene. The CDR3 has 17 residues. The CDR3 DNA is TGCGCCAGCAGCCTGGACCAATGGCTAGCGGGCCAAGAGACCCAGTACTTC. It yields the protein CASSLDQWLAGQETQYF.

The CDR3 loop reads CASSPTLGVGELFF. The CDR3 DNA reads as TGTGCCAGCAGCCCGACACTAGGGGTCGGGGAGCTGTTTTTT. The genes are TRBV7-7 and TRBJ2-2, with D possibly being TRBD1 or TRBD2 (5 bases each). Germline V gives CDR1 SSHAT, CDR2 FNYEAQ (reference sequence). The CDR3 is made up of 14 amino acids. V shed 5 bases and J shed 7 bases, with 14 bases lying between them.

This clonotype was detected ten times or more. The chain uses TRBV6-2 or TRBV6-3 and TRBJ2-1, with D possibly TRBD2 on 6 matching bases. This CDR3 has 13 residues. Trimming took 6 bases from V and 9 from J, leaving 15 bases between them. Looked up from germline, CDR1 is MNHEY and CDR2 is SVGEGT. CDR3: CASSTREIGEQFF. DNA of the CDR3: TGTGCCAGCAGCACCCGGGAGATTGGTGAGCAGTTCTTC.

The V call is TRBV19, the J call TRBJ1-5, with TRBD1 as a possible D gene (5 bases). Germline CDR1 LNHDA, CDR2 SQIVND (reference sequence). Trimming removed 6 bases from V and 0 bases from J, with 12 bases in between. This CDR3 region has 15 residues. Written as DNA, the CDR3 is TGTGCCAGTAGCGACAGTCTCTATAGCAATCAGCCCCAGCATTTT. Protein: CASSDSLYSNQPQHF. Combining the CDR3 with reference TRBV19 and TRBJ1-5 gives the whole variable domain DGGITQSPKYLFRKEGQNVTLSCEQNLNHDAMYWYRQDPGQGLRLIYYSQIVNDFQKGDIAEGYSVSREKKESFPLTVTSAQKNPTAFYLCASSDSLYSNQPQHFGDGTRLSIL.

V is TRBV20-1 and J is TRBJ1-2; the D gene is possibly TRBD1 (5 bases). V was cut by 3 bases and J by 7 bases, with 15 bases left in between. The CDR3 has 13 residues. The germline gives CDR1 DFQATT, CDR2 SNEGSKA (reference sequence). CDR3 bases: TGCAGTGCTAGTCAGGGCAGGGTGGGTGGCTACACCTTC. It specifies CSASQGRVGGYTF.

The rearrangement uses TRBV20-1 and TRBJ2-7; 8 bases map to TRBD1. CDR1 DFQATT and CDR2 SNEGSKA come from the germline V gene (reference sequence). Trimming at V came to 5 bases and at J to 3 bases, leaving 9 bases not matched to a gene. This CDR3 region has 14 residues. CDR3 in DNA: TGCAGTGCTGAGGAGGGGACAGGTTACTACGAGCAGTACTTC. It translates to CSAEEGTGYYEQYF.

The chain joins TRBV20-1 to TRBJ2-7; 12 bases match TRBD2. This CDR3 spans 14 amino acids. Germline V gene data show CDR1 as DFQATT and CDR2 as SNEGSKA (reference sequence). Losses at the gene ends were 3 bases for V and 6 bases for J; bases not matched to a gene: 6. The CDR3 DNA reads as TGCAGTGCTAGTTCTCCTAGCGGGAGGGCCGAGCAGTACTTC. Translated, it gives CSASSPSGRAEQYF.